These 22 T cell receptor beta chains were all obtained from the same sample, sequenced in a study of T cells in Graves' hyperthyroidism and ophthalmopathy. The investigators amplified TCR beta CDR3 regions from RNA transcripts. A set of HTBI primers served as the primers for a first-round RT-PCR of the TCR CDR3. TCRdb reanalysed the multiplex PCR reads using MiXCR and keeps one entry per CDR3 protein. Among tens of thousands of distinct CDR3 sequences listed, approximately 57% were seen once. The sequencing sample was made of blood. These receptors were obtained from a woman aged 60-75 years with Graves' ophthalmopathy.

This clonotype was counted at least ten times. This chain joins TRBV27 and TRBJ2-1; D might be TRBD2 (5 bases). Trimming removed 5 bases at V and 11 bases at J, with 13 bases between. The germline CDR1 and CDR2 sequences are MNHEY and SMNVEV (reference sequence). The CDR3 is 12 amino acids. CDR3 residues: CASSRPPGKQFF. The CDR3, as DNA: TGTGCCAGCAGTCGGCCGCCCGGGAAGCAGTTCTTC.

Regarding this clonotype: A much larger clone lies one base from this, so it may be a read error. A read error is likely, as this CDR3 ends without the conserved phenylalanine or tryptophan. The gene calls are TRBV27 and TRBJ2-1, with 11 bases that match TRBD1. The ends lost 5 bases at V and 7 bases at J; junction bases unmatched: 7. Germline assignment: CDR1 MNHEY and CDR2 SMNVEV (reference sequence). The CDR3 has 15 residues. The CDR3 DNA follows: TGTGCCAGCAGTCTGGCCGGGACAGGGGGAAATGAGCAGTTCTCC. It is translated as CASSLAGTGGNEQFS.

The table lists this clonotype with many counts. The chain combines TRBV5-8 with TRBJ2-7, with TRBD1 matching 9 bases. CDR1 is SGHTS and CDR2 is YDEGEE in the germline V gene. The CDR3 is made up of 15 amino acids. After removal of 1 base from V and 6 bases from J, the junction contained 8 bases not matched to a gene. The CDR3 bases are TGTGCCAGCAGCTTGCCTGCCGGGACAGGGTCCGAGCAGTACTTC. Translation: CASSLPAGTGSEQYF.

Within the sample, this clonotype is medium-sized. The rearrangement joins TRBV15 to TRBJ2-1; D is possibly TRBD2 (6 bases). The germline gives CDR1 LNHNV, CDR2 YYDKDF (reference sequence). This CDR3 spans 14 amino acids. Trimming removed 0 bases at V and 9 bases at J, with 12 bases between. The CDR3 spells CATSRDRGWGEQFF. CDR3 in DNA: TGTGCCACCAGCAGAGATCGGGGGTGGGGTGAGCAGTTCTTC.

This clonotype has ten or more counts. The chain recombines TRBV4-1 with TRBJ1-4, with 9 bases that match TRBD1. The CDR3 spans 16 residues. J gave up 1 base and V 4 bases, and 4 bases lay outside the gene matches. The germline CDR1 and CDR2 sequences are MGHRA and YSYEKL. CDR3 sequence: CASSRDRDVTNEKLFF. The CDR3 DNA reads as TGCGCCAGCAGCCGGGACAGGGATGTAACTAATGAAAAACTGTTTTTT.

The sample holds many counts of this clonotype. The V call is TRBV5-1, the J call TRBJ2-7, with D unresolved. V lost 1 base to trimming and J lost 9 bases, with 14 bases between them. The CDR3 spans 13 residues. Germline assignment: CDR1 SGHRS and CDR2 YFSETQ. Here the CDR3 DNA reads TGCGCCAGCAGCTTGAGTCGTGCTGGGATGCAGTACTTC. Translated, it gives CASSLSRAGMQYF.

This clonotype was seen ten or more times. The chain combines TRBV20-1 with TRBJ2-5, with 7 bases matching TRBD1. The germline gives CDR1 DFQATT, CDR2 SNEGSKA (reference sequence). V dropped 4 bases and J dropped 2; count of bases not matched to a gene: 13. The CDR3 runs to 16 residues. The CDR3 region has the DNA TGCAGTGCTACCCCGACCCAACGGGGACAGCAAGAGACCCAGTACTTC. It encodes CSATPTQRGQQETQYF.

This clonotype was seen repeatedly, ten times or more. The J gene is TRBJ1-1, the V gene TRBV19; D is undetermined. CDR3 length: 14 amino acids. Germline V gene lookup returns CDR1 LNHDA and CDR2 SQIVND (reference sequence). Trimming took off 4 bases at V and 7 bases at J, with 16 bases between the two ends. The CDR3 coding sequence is TGTGCCAGTAGTACCCGACAAATGGGGAATGAAGCTTTCTTT. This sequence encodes CASSTRQMGNEAFF.

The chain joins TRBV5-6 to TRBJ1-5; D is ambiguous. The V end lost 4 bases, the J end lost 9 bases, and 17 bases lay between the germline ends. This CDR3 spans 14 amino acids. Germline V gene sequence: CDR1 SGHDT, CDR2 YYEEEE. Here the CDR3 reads CASSPDRVIRPQHF. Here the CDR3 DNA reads TGTGCCAGCAGCCCGGACCGGGTCATTCGGCCCCAGCATTTT.

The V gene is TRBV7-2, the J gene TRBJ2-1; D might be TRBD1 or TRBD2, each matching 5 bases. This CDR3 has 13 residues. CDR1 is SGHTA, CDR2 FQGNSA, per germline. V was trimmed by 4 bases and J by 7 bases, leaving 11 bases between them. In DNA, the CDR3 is TGTGCCAGCAGCTCGGGACGGAGAAATGAGCAGTTCTTC. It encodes CASSSGRRNEQFF.

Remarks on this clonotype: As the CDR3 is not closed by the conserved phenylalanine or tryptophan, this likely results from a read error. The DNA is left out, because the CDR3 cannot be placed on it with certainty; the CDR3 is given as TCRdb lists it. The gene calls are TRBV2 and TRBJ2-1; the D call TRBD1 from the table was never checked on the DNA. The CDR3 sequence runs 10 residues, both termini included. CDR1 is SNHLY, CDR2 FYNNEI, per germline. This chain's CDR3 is CASKGNEQFS.

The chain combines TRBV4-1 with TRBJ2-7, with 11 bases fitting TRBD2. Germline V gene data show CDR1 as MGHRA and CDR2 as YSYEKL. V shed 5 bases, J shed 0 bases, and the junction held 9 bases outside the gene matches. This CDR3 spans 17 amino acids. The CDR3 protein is CASSFQTSGGGSYEQYF. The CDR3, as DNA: TGCGCCAGCAGCTTCCAAACTAGCGGGGGAGGCTCCTACGAGCAGTACTTC.

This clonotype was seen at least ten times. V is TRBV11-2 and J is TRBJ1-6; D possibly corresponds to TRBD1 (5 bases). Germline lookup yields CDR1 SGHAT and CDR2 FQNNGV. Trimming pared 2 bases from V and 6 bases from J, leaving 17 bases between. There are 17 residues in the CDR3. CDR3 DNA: TGTGCCAGCAGCTTATATCTTACGGCACAGGCTAATTCACCCCTCCACTTT. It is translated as CASSLYLTAQANSPLHF.

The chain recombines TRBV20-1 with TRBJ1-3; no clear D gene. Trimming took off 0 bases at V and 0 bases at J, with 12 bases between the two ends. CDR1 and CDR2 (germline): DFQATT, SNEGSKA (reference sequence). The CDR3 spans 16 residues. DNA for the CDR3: TGCAGTGCTAGAGATCTCGGAGGGAACTCTGGAAACACCATATATTTT. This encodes CSARDLGGNSGNTIYF.

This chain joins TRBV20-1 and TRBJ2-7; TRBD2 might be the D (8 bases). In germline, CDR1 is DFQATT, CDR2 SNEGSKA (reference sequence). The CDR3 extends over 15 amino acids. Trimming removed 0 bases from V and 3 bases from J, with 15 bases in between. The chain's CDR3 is CSAREKGAGGYEQYF. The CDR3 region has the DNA TGCAGTGCTAGAGAGAAGGGGGCGGGGGGCTACGAGCAGTACTTC.

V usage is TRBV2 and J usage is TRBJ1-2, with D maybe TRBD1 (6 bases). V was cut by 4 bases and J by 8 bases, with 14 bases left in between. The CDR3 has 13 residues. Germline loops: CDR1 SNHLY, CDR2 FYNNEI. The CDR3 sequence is CASSVELGGGYTF. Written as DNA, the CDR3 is TGTGCCAGCAGTGTCGAGTTGGGGGGCGGCTACACCTTC.

The CDR3 reads CSAIITDTQYF. The CDR3 nucleotides read TGCAGTGCTATAATCACAGATACGCAGTATTTT. This sequence joins TRBV20-1 and TRBJ2-3; D uncertain. The V gene's germline CDR1 is DFQATT and CDR2 SNEGSKA (reference sequence). The CDR3 contains 11 residues. V gave up 4 bases and J gave up 2 bases, with 4 bases separating them.

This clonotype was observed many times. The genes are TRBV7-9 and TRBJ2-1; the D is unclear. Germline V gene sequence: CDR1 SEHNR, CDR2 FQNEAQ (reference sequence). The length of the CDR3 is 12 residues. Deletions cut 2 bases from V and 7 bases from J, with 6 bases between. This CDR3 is CASSLHGNEQFF. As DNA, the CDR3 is TGTGCCAGCAGCTTACATGGGAATGAGCAGTTCTTC.

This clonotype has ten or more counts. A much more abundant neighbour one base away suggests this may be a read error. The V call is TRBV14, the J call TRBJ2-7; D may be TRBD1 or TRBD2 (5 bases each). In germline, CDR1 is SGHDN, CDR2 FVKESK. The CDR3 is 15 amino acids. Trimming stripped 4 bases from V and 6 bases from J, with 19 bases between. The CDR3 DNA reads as TGTGCCAGCAGCCCCGCCCGGGGACCCAGGGTCGAGCAGTACTTC. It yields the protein CASSPARGPRVEQYF.

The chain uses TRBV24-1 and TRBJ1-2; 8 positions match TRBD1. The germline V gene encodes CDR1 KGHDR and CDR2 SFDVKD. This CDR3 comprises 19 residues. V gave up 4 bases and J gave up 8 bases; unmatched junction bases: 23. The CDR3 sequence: CATSDPAGGGTGGIGGYTF. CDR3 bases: TGTGCCACCAGTGACCCAGCCGGTGGGGGCACAGGGGGAATCGGCGGCTACACCTTC.

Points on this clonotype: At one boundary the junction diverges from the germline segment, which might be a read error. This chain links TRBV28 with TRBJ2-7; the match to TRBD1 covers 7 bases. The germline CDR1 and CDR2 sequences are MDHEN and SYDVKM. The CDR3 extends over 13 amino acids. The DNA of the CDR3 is TGTGCCGGCAGGGGGACCTGGGGATGGGAGCAGTATTTC. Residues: CAGRGTWGWEQYF.

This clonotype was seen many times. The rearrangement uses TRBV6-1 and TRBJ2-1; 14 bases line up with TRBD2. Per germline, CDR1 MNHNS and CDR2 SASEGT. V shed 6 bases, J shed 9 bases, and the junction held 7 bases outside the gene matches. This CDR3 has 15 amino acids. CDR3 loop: CASSAGTSGSSEQFF. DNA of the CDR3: TGTGCCAGCAGCGCCGGGACTAGCGGGAGTTCTGAGCAGTTCTTC.